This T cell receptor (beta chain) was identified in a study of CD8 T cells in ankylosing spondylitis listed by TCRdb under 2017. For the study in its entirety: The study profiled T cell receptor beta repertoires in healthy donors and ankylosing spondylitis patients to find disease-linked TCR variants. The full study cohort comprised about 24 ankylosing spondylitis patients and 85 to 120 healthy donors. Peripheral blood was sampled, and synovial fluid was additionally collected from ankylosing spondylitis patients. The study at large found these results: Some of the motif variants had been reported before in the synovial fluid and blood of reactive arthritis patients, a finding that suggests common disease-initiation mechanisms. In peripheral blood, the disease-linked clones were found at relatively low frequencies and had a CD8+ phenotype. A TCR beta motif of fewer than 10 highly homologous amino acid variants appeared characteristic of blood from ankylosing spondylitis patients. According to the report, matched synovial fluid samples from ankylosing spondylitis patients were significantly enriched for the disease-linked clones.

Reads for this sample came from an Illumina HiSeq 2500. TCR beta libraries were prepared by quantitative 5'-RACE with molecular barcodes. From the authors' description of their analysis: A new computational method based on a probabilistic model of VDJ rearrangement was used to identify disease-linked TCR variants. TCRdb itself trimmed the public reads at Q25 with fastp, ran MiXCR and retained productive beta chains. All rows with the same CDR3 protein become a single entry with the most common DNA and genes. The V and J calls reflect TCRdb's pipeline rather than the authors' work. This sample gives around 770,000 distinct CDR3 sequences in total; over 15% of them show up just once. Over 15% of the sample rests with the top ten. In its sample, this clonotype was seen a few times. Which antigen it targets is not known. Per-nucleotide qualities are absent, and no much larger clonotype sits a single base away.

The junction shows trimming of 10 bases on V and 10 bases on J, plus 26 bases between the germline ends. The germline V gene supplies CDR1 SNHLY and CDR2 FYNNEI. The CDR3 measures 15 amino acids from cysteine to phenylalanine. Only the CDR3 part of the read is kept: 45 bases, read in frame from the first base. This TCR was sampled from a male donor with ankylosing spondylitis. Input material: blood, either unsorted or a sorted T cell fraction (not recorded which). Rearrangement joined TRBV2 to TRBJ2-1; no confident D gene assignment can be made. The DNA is TGTGCCAAGAAATCGATGGTAGGGCCGGATGGGGAGCAGTTCTTC. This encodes CAKKSMVGPDGEQFF.